The 26 T cell receptor beta chains below come from one sample, sequenced in a study of OX40 agonist ivuxolimab in advanced cancers. Profiling relied on immunoSEQ multiplex PCR, and the TCRdb table lists in-frame clones only, not all of them. The sample includes tens of thousands of clones, 88% of them seen just once. The sequencing here drew on CD4+ or CD8+ T cells sorted from blood, taken in a trial of the OX40 agonist ivuxolimab. The receptors here all came from an adult with an advanced solid tumor such as melanoma, head and neck, liver or kidney cancer.

V gene TRBV28 combines with J gene TRBJ1-6; D is unclear. Trimming left V 3 bases short and J 10 bases short, with 16 bases between. This CDR3 comprises 15 residues. The germline CDR1 and CDR2 sequences are MDHEN and SYDVKM. The CDR3 DNA sequence: TGTGCCAGCAGTTTTGTGGGTAATGTGGGATCACCCCTCCACTTT. It yields the protein CASSFVGNVGSPLHF. The complete variable domain, with remaining parts taken from reference TRBV28 and TRBJ1-6, reads DVKVTQSSRYLVKRTGEKVFLECVQDMDHENMFWYRQDPGLGLRLIYFSYDVKMKEKGDIPEGYSVSREKKERFSLILESASTNQTSMYLCASSFVGNVGSPLHFGNGTRLTVT.

V and J are TRBV7-3 and TRBJ2-5; 9 nucleotides match TRBD1. This CDR3 spans 14 amino acids. CDR1 and CDR2 from the germline V gene are SGHTA and FQGTGA. V lost 5 bases to trimming and J lost 3 bases; unmatched junction nucleotides: 4. The DNA of the CDR3 is TGTGCCAGCAGCCCCGGGGACAGGGAAGAGACCCAGTACTTC. This gives the protein CASSPGDREETQYF.

The chain carries TRBV7-3 and TRBJ1-2; D call uncertain. This CDR3 has 15 residues. The V end lost 2 bases, the J end lost 0 bases, and 10 bases lay between the germline ends. The germline V gene has CDR1 SGHTA and CDR2 FQGTGA. The CDR3 region has the DNA TGTGCCAGCAGCTTAGTAGGGAAACCTAACTATGGCTACACCTTC. The encoded protein is CASSLVGKPNYGYTF. Filled out from reference TRBV7-3 and TRBJ1-2, the complete variable domain reads GAGVSQTPSNKVTEKGKYVELRCDPISGHTALYWYRQSLGQGPEFLIYFQGTGAADDSGLPNDRFFAVRPEGSVSTLKIQRTERGDSAVYLCASSLVGKPNYGYTFGSGTRLTVV.

The chain is built from TRBV10-1 and TRBJ2-7; 12 nucleotides line up with TRBD1. The CDR3 totals 14 residues. From germline, CDR1 is WNHNN and CDR2 SYGVQD (reference sequence). With 5 bases clipped from V and 6 bases from J, the junction kept 5 bases outside the gene matches. CDR3 DNA sequence: TGCGCCAGCAGTCTGGGACAGGGGGCGGGCGAGCAGTACTTC. It translates to CASSLGQGAGEQYF.

The chain carries TRBV6-1 and TRBJ1-1; D gene unclear. V lost 4 bases and J 3 bases, leaving 9 bases between the germline ends. CDR1 is MNHNS, CDR2 SASEGT, per germline. The CDR3 is made up of 13 amino acids. In DNA, the CDR3 is TGTGCCAGCAGTGCCGAGAGGGACACTGAAGCTTTCTTT. Protein: CASSAERDTEAFF.

This clone occurred a few times. This chain connects TRBV2 to TRBJ2-4; possible D gene TRBD1, 5 bases. CDR1 and CDR2 from the germline V gene are SNHLY and FYNNEI. This CDR3 is built from 15 residues. V was cut by 1 base and J by 6 bases, with 13 bases left in between. The CDR3 coding sequence is TGTGCCAGCAGTGAAGTTGGCCAGGGCCTAAACATTCAGTACTTC. Translating gives CASSEVGQGLNIQYF.

V usage is TRBV5-1 and J usage is TRBJ2-5, with TRBD1 matching 8 bases. The J segment lost 5 bases and the V segment lost 0 bases, leaving 12 bases of the junction unmatched. This CDR3 is built from 17 residues. Germline V gives CDR1 SGHRS, CDR2 YFSETQ. Here the CDR3 reads CASSLVPGSRGPETQYF. Written as DNA, the CDR3 is TGCGCCAGCAGCTTGGTTCCTGGGTCCAGGGGGCCCGAGACCCAGTACTTC.

This clone has just one count. This chain connects TRBV27 to TRBJ2-7; no clear D. Germline CDR1 MNHEY, CDR2 SMNVEV (reference sequence). This CDR3 comprises 13 residues. The V end lost 5 bases, the J end lost 3 bases, and 11 bases lay between the germline ends. The CDR3 region has the DNA TGTGCCAGCAGTCCCCCCAGACACTACGAGCAGTACTTC. Translated, it gives CASSPPRHYEQYF.

The V gene is TRBV11-1, the J gene TRBJ2-4; TRBD1 agrees at 7 bases. Per germline, CDR1 SGHAT and CDR2 FQDESV (reference sequence). The V segment lost 3 bases and the J segment 2 bases; nucleotides outside the gene matches: 4. There are 15 residues in the CDR3. DNA for the CDR3: TGTGCCAGCAGCTTGGGGGACAGCTCCAAAAACATTCAGTACTTC. This encodes CASSLGDSSKNIQYF.

The chain carries TRBV2 and TRBJ2-3, with TRBD2 identical over 7 bases. The V and J ends lost 6 bases and 4 bases, in that order; junction bases with no gene match: 10. CDR1 and CDR2 from the germline V gene are SNHLY and FYNNEI. CDR3 size: 15 residues. CDR3: CASSFGLGFSDTQYF. DNA of the CDR3: TGTGCCAGCAGCTTCGGACTAGGGTTTTCAGATACGCAGTATTTT.

The chain employs TRBV6-6 and TRBJ1-2, with D tentatively TRBD1 (6 bases). The CDR3 loop spans 16 amino acids. Germline values: CDR1 MNHNY, CDR2 SVGAGI (reference sequence). V was cut by 0 bases and J by 4 bases, with 15 bases left in between. In DNA, the CDR3 is TGTGCCAGCAGTTACTCGAGGGACACCAGTAGCTATGGCTACACCTTC. It yields the protein CASSYSRDTSSYGYTF.

The chain has TRBV6-1 and TRBJ1-4; D is undetermined. Trimming removed 5 bases at V and 7 bases at J, with 14 bases between. This CDR3 has 14 residues. CDR1 and CDR2 (germline): MNHNS, SASEGT. The CDR3 reads CASSSYSVREKLFF. CDR3 DNA: TGTGCCAGCAGTAGCTACAGTGTCCGTGAAAAACTGTTTTTT.

The J gene is TRBJ1-1, the V gene TRBV2; weak D call: TRBD1 (6 bases). V was clipped by 2 bases and J by 2 bases, with 12 bases between them. This CDR3 spans 15 amino acids. Germline V lookup: CDR1 SNHLY, CDR2 FYNNEI. The CDR3 coding sequence is TGTGCCAGCAGTGAATTGGGGACAATAAACACTGAAGCTTTCTTT. Encoded protein: CASSELGTINTEAFF.

CDR3 loop: CASSSGTGADTQYF. As DNA, the CDR3 is TGTGCCAGCAGCTCCGGGACAGGGGCAGATACGCAGTATTTT. The chain links TRBV7-3 to TRBJ2-3; 10 bases align to TRBD1. The germline gives CDR1 SGHTA, CDR2 FQGTGA. The junction had 2 bases not matched to a gene; V was cut back by 4 bases and J by 4 bases. The CDR3 runs 14 residues.

This clone was found once. The chain has TRBV7-2 and TRBJ2-3; D not certain. V lost 5 bases and J lost 8, with 11 bases in between. The germline V gene has CDR1 SGHTA and CDR2 FQGNSA. CDR3 length: 12 amino acids. CDR3 sequence reads: CASSPEVGTQYF. CDR3 DNA sequence: TGTGCCAGCAGCCCCGAAGTGGGTACGCAGTATTTT. The entire variable domain, with the rest obtained from reference TRBV7-2 and TRBJ2-3, is as follows: GAGVSQSPSNKVTEKGKDVELRCDPISGHTALYWYRQSLGQGLEFLIYFQGNSAPDKSGLPSDRFSAERTGGSVSTLTIQRTQQEDSAVYLCASSPEVGTQYFGPGTRLTVL.

This clone occurred a few times. The rearrangement joins TRBV15 to TRBJ2-1; D perhaps matches TRBD2 (7 bases). The CDR3 runs to 17 residues. The V end was cut by 0 bases, the J end by 4 bases, with 16 bases between. The germline V gene has CDR1 LNHNV and CDR2 YYDKDF (reference sequence). The CDR3 reads CATSRDSGGDKYNEQFF. The DNA of the CDR3 is TGTGCCACCAGCAGAGATTCGGGGGGCGATAAATACAATGAGCAGTTCTTC.

This chain links TRBV7-2 with TRBJ2-7; D call uncertain. V was shortened by 5 bases and J by 4 bases, with 12 bases between the two germline ends. The length of the CDR3 is 13 residues. Germline CDR1 is SGHTA and CDR2 is FQGNSA. The CDR3 DNA reads as TGTGCCAGCAGCCCGGGCGAGGTATACGAGCAGTACTTC. Amino acid sequence: CASSPGEVYEQYF.

The V call is TRBV18, the J call TRBJ2-7; D perhaps matches TRBD1 (6 bases). CDR1 is KGHSH and CDR2 is LQKENI in the germline V gene. With 2 bases removed from V and 4 bases from J, the gap between germline ends came to 12 bases. The CDR3 loop spans 14 amino acids. The CDR3 nucleotides are TGTGCCAGCTCACCAGGAACAGGGCGGTACGAGCAGTACTTC. The encoded protein is CASSPGTGRYEQYF.

The chain links TRBV2 to TRBJ2-2; D might be TRBD2 (5 bases). This CDR3 region has 16 residues. Trimming took off 7 bases at V and 6 bases at J, with 21 bases between the two ends. Germline V gives CDR1 SNHLY, CDR2 FYNNEI. The CDR3 is CASMTDSGGVPGELFF. CDR3 coding DNA: TGTGCCAGCATGACGGACTCCGGAGGTGTCCCCGGGGAGCTGTTTTTT.

The chain recombines TRBV7-3 with TRBJ2-2, with D perhaps TRBD1 (6 bases). The germline V and J ends were trimmed by 5 bases and 6 bases, with 16 bases remaining between them. CDR3 length: 15 amino acids. Germline CDR1 reads SGHTA; CDR2 reads FQGTGA. DNA for the CDR3: TGTGCCAGCAGCCTAGGACAGTTGGGCGCCGGGGAGCTGTTTTTT. Translating it yields CASSLGQLGAGELFF. Variable domain in full (rest from reference TRBV7-3 and TRBJ2-2): GAGVSQTPSNKVTEKGKYVELRCDPISGHTALYWYRQSLGQGPEFLIYFQGTGAADDSGLPNDRFFAVRPEGSVSTLKIQRTERGDSAVYLCASSLGQLGAGELFFGEGSRLTVL.

The chain carries TRBV5-1 and TRBJ2-1; D ambiguous. CDR3 length: 15 residues. Trimming cost V 5 bases and J 4 bases, with 16 bases left between them. Germline CDR1 is SGHRS and CDR2 is YFSETQ. CDR3 coding DNA: TGCGCCAGCAGAAAAATGCGGCTGGGATACAATGAGCAGTTCTTC. The encoded protein is CASRKMRLGYNEQFF.

The chain employs TRBV1 and TRBJ1-5; the table gives TRBD1 as D, unverified against the DNA. TRBV1 is a recognized pseudogene. CDR3 length: 20 amino acids. This CDR3 reads CTSSQTAGTGEDYSNQPQHF. In DNA form, the CDR3 reads TGCACCAGCAGCCAAACCGCCGGGACAGGGGAGGATTATAGCAATCAGCCCCAGCATTTT.

This clone has just one count. A junction boundary mismatches the germline segment, possibly from a read error. The chain employs TRBV5-1 and TRBJ2-5; TRBD1 matches at 10 bases. CDR1 is SGHRS and CDR2 is YFSETQ in the germline V gene. This CDR3 comprises 17 residues. The CDR3 loop reads CVSSSNPTGGSVETQYF. The CDR3 DNA sequence: TGCGTCAGCAGCTCCAATCCGACAGGGGGCTCGGTAGAGACCCAGTACTTC. Full variable domain (missing parts from reference TRBV5-1 and TRBJ2-5): KAGVTQTPRYLIKTRGQQVTLSCSPISGHRSVSWYQQTPGQGLQFLFEYFSETQRNKGNFPGRFSGRQFSNSRSEMNVSTLELGDSALYLCVSSSNPTGGSVETQYFGPGTRLLVL.

V gene TRBV5-4 combines with J gene TRBJ1-4, with TRBD1 as a possible D gene (6 bases). This CDR3 region has 15 residues. V was clipped by 4 bases and J by 8 bases, with 18 bases between them. From germline, CDR1 is SGHNT and CDR2 YYREEE (reference sequence). This CDR3 reads CASSDRAGGNEKLFF. For the CDR3, the DNA is TGTGCCAGCAGCGACCGCGCGGGGGGCAACGAAAAACTGTTTTTT. Looking up the rest from reference TRBV5-4 and TRBJ1-4 gives the full variable domain: ETGVTQSPTHLIKTRGQQVTLRCSSQSGHNTVSWYQQALGQGPQFIFQYYREEENGRGNFPPRFSGLQFPNYSSELNVNALELDDSALYLCASSDRAGGNEKLFFGSGTQLSVL.

The genes are TRBV11-2 and TRBJ2-1; 9 bases fit TRBD2. From germline, CDR1 is SGHAT and CDR2 FQNNGV. V lost 5 bases and J lost 0; bases outside the gene matches: 14. CDR3 length: 19 residues. The CDR3 region is CASSPFAGGQVGSYNEQFF. The CDR3 nucleotides read TGTGCCAGCAGCCCCTTCGCGGGGGGGCAGGTCGGCTCCTACAATGAGCAGTTCTTC.

This clone has only one observation. This rearrangement joins TRBV25-1 to TRBJ1-1; D gene uncertain. V lost 5 bases, J lost 0 bases, and 7 bases lay in between. This CDR3 is 13 amino acids long. CDR1 and CDR2 (germline): MGHDK, SYGVNS. The CDR3 reads CASSSIMNTEAFF. The CDR3 nucleotides read TGTGCCAGCAGTTCAATCATGAACACTGAAGCTTTCTTT.